The text below deals with one T cell receptor (beta chain). The source of the sample is a study of blood T cell repertoires in COVID-19. Sequenced by immunoSEQ multiplex PCR; TCRdb stores in-frame clones only, minus some. The sample consists of about 180,000 clones, approximately 84% of them appearing once. This CDR3 region has 14 residues. The germline V gene has CDR1 LNHDA and CDR2 SQIVND (reference sequence). V gave up 4 bases and J gave up 4 bases, with 14 bases separating them. The chain recombines TRBV19 with TRBJ2-7; tentatively, D is TRBD2 (6 bases). The material sequenced was peripheral blood. This receptor was obtained from a human donor in a cohort sampled during active COVID-19. The CDR3 here is CASSRRSGVYEQYF. In nucleotides, the CDR3 is TGTGCCAGTAGTAGGAGATCGGGGGTGTACGAGCAGTACTTC.